This T cell receptor beta chain was sequenced during a study of blood T cells in healthy people across ages. Study findings and constraints: Both higher diversity and more naive CD4+ cells marked long-lived donors when set against aged donors. Roughly linearly, TCR beta diversity per million T cells fell as age increased.

The CDR3 is 14 residues long. CDR1 DFQATT and CDR2 SNEGSKA come from the germline V gene (reference sequence). Deletions cut 6 bases from V and 2 bases from J, with 15 bases between. A sample-barcoded 5' primer and a J-beta primer mix were used in a second PCR of about 6 to 11 cycles. Each CDR3 protein gets one entry after TCRdb re-called the 5' RACE reads with MiXCR. The sample yields 630,000 or so distinct CDR3 sequences, 32% seen once. This clonotype was found many times. Its antigen is as yet unknown. RNA extraction gave at least 5.5 micrograms of total RNA per sample. V usage is TRBV20-1 and J usage is TRBJ2-3, with D perhaps TRBD2 (6 bases). The sequence was obtained from an elderly woman in good health. Sequencing used blood. The CDR3 here is CSALLGRYTDTQYF. In nucleotides, the CDR3 is TGCAGTGCACTACTAGGGAGGTACACAGATACGCAGTATTTT.